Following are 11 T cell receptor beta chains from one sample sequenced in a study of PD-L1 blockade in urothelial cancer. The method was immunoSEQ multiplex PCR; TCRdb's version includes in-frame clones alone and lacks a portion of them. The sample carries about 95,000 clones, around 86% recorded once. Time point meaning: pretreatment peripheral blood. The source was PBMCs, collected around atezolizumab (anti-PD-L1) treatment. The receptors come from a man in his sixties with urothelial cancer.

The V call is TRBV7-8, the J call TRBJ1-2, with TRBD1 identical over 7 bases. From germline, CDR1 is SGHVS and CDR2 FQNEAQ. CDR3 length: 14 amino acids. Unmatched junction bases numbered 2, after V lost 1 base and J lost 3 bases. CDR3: CASSLGDRYYGYTF. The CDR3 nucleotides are TGTGCCAGCAGCTTAGGGGACAGATACTATGGCTACACCTTC.

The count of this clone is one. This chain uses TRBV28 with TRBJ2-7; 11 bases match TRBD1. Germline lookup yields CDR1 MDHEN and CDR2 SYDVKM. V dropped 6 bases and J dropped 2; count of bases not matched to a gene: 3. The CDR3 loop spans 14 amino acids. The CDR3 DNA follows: TGTGCCAGCAGGGGACAGGGGGGTACCTACGAGCAGTACTTC. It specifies CASRGQGGTYEQYF.

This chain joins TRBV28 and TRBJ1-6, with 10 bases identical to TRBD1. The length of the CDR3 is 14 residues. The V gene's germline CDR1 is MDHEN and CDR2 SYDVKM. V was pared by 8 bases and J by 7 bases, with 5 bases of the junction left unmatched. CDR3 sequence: CASATGGNNSPLHF. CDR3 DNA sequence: TGTGCCAGCGCGACAGGGGGCAACAATTCACCCCTCCACTTT.

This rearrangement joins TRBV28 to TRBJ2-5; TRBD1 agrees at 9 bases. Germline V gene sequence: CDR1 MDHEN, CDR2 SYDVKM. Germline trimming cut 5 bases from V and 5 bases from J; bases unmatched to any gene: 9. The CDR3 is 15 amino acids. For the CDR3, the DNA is TGTGCCAGCAGTCGCCTCCGGGACAGGGTTGAGACCCAGTACTTC. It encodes CASSRLRDRVETQYF.

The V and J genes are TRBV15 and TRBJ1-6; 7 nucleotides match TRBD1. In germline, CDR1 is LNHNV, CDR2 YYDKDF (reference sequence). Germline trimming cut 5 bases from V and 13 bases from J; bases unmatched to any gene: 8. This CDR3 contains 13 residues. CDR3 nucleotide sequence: TGTGCCACCAGCGCACAGGGGACCGGGCCCCTCCACTTT. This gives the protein CATSAQGTGPLHF.

The CDR3 region is CASSGNRGGGQPQHF. The DNA for the CDR3 is TGTGCCAGCAGTGGGAACAGGGGAGGAGGTCAGCCCCAGCATTTT. The J gene is TRBJ1-5, the V gene TRBV2, with 7 bases matching TRBD1. This CDR3 contains 15 residues. The junction had 9 bases not matched to a gene; V was cut back by 4 bases and J by 6 bases. Germline V gene lookup returns CDR1 SNHLY and CDR2 FYNNEI.

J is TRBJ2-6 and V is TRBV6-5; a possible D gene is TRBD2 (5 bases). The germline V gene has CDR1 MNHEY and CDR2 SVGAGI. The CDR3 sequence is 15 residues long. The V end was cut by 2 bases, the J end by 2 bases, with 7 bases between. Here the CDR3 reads CASSYEGTGANVLTF. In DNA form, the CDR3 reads TGTGCCAGCAGTTACGAGGGCACTGGGGCCAACGTCCTGACTTTC.

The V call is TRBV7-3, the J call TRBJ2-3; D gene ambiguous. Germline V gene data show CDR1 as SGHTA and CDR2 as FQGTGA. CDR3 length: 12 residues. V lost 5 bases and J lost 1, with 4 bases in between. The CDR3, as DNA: TGTGCCAGCAGCCCGGGCACAGATACGCAGTATTTT. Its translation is CASSPGTDTQYF.

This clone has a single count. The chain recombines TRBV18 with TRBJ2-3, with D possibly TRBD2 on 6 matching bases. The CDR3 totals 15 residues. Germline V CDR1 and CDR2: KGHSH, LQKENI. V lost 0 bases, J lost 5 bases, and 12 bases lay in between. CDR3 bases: TGTGCCAGCTCACCACCGGGGGTCGGGGGAGATACGCAGTATTTT. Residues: CASSPPGVGGDTQYF.

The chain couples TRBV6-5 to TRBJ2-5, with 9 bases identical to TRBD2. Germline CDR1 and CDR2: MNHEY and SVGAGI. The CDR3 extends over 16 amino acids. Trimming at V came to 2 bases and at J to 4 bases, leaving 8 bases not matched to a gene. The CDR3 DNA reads TGTGCCAGCAGTTACGGGGACTCAGCGGGAGGAGAGACCCAGTACTTC. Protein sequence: CASSYGDSAGGETQYF.

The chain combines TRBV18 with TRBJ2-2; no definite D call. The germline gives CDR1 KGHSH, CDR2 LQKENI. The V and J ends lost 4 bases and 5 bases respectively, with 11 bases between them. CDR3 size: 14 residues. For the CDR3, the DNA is TGTGCCAGCTCACGGGCTCCGGATACCGGGGAGCTGTTTTTT. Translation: CASSRAPDTGELFF.